This entry lists 21 T cell receptor beta chains sequenced from one sample in a study of T cell changes during pregnancy in multiple sclerosis. Data came from immunoSEQ multiplex PCR; TCRdb stores just in-frame clones and leaves some out. Of some 70,000 clones listed, approximately 92% are singletons. Material: CD8+ T cells from peripheral blood mononuclear cells, obtained in the third trimester of pregnancy. The source of these receptors is a female donor in good health, enrolled as a control in a pregnancy study.

This rearrangement joins TRBV7-6 to TRBJ2-1; TRBD2 matches at 8 bases. Trimming took 4 bases from V and 7 from J; bases not matched to a gene: 15. Germline values: CDR1 SGHVS, CDR2 FNYEAQ. This CDR3 comprises 17 residues. CDR3 protein: CASSSGTGGPSWNEQFF. The CDR3, as DNA: TGTGCCAGCAGCTCAGGGACGGGGGGGCCGAGTTGGAATGAGCAGTTCTTC.

The chain combines TRBV30 with TRBJ2-3; D gene ambiguous. The CDR3 has 13 amino acids. Between the trimmed V and J ends, which lost 0 bases and 1 base, there was a span of 5 bases. Germline V gives CDR1 GTSNPN, CDR2 SVGIG (reference sequence). The DNA for the CDR3 is TGTGCCTGGAGTGTACGAGGCACAGATACGCAGTATTTT. Residues: CAWSVRGTDTQYF.

The J gene is TRBJ1-1, the V gene TRBV27, with D unresolved. Trimming left V 2 bases short and J 0 bases short, with 7 bases between. CDR1 and CDR2 from the germline V gene are MNHEY and SMNVEV (reference sequence). This CDR3 has 14 residues. The CDR3 coding sequence is TGTGCCAGCAGTTTAAGCGGCATGAACACTGAAGCTTTCTTT. It yields the protein CASSLSGMNTEAFF.

The chain links TRBV9 to TRBJ2-1; 8 nucleotides agree with TRBD2. CDR1 is SGDLS, CDR2 YYNGEE, per germline. The CDR3 consists of 15 residues. V was clipped by 4 bases and J by 2 bases; unmatched bases: 5. The CDR3 loop reads CASSFGGGPYNEQFF. The CDR3, as DNA: TGTGCCAGCAGCTTCGGCGGGGGGCCCTACAATGAGCAGTTCTTC. The variable domain in full, with the rest retrieved from reference TRBV9 and TRBJ2-1, is DSGVTQTPKHLITATGQRVTLRCSPRSGDLSVYWYQQSLDQGLQFLIQYYNGEERAKGNILERFSAQQFPDLHSELNLSSLELGDSALYFCASSFGGGPYNEQFFGPGTRLTVL.

The genes are TRBV11-3 and TRBJ2-7, with TRBD1 as a possible D gene (6 bases). Deletions cut 4 bases from V and 2 bases from J, with 9 bases between. CDR1 is SGHNT and CDR2 is YENEEA in the germline V gene. The CDR3 consists of 13 residues. The CDR3 DNA sequence: TGTGCCAGCAGCTCTCGACAGGCCTACGAGCAGTACTTC. Its translation: CASSSRQAYEQYF. The full variable domain, with the rest looked up from reference TRBV11-3 and TRBJ2-7, is EAGVVQSPRYKIIEKKQPVAFWCNPISGHNTLYWYLQNLGQGPELLIRYENEEAVDDSQLPKDRFSAERLKGVDSTLKIQPAELGDSAVYLCASSSRQAYEQYFGPGTRLTVT.

The chain carries TRBV10-3 and TRBJ2-3; TRBD1 is a possible D gene (5 bases). CDR3 length: 14 residues. Trimming took off 9 bases at V and 0 bases at J, with 13 bases between the two ends. CDR1 and CDR2 from the germline V gene are ENHRY and SYGVKD. The CDR3 DNA follows: TGTGCCATTTCCGACGCAGGGAGCACAGATACGCAGTATTTT. It translates to CAISDAGSTDTQYF.

The V gene is TRBV7-3, the J gene TRBJ2-7; no clear D gene. CDR3 length: 12 residues. The V and J ends lost 1 base and 3 bases respectively, with 4 bases between them. Germline assignment: CDR1 SGHTA and CDR2 FQGTGA. Here the CDR3 reads CASSLNGYEQYF. CDR3 in DNA: TGTGCCAGCAGCTTAAACGGCTACGAGCAGTACTTC.

A few counts support this clone. The chain joins TRBV30 to TRBJ1-1, with a possible D match to TRBD1 (5 bases). V was clipped by 1 base and J by 3 bases, with 6 bases between them. The germline V gene has CDR1 GTSNPN and CDR2 SVGIG (reference sequence). This CDR3 comprises 12 residues. In DNA, the CDR3 is TGTGCCTGGAGTGCGGGGGACACTGAAGCTTTCTTT. It yields the protein CAWSAGDTEAFF.

The chain uses TRBV5-1 and TRBJ1-3, with D possibly TRBD1 on 5 matching bases. The CDR3 loop spans 17 amino acids. The germline V gene has CDR1 SGHRS and CDR2 YFSETQ. V was shortened by 3 bases and J by 0 bases, with 16 bases between the two germline ends. CDR3 nucleotides: TGCGCCAGCAGCTCCCGACAGACTCATTACTCTGGAAACACCATATATTTT. Its translation: CASSSRQTHYSGNTIYF.

CDR3 coding DNA: TGTGCCAGCAGCATGCTAGCGGCATTCGAGCAGTACTTC. It translates to CASSMLAAFEQYF. The chain uses TRBV14 and TRBJ2-7; 7 nucleotides match TRBD2. Germline-derived CDR1 and CDR2 are SGHDN and FVKESK. Unmatched junction bases numbered 7, after V lost 5 bases and J lost 6 bases. The CDR3 loop spans 13 amino acids.

This clone was picked up one time. This chain joins TRBV14 and TRBJ2-3, with D possibly TRBD1 on 6 matching bases. V was pared by 0 bases and J by 1 base, with 20 bases between. This CDR3 is 19 amino acids long. Germline V gene sequence: CDR1 SGHDN, CDR2 FVKESK. CDR3: CASSQDSFLEAGGTDTQYF. DNA of the CDR3: TGTGCCAGCAGCCAAGATTCTTTCCTAGAGGCAGGGGGCACAGATACGCAGTATTTT.

V and J are TRBV6-5 and TRBJ1-6; a possible D gene is TRBD1 (5 bases). The germline V and J ends were trimmed by 5 bases and 6 bases, with 14 bases remaining between them. The CDR3 has 15 amino acids. CDR1 is MNHEY and CDR2 is SVGAGI in the germline V gene. The CDR3 DNA reads TGTGCCAGCAGTCCTGGGAGGGGATCTAATTCACCCCTCCACTTT. Translating gives CASSPGRGSNSPLHF.

This clone was detected once. The V and J genes are TRBV27 and TRBJ2-2; the D gene is possibly TRBD2 (5 bases). CDR1 and CDR2 (germline): MNHEY, SMNVEV (reference sequence). V shed 0 bases and J shed 0 bases, with 11 bases lying between them. The CDR3 extends over 17 amino acids. In nucleotides, the CDR3 is TGTGCCAGCAGTTTATCCGCTGGGAGCTCGAACACCGGGGAGCTGTTTTTT. Its translation is CASSLSAGSSNTGELFF.

The V call is TRBV4-1, the J call TRBJ2-1, with D hard to call. The CDR3 sequence is 17 residues long. The germline V gene encodes CDR1 MGHRA and CDR2 YSYEKL. Trimming pared 2 bases from V and 4 bases from J, leaving 18 bases between. This CDR3 reads CASSQTWLPLAYNEQFF. The CDR3 bases are TGCGCCAGCAGCCAAACCTGGCTGCCCTTAGCTTACAATGAGCAGTTCTTC.

The CDR3 region has the DNA TGCGCCAGCAGCCAAGGGTCGGGTGGAGTTGGTGAAGCTTTCTTT. Its translation is CASSQGSGGVGEAFF. The rearrangement joins TRBV4-3 to TRBJ1-1; D gene uncertain. Trimming stripped 1 base from V and 7 bases from J, with 16 bases between. The CDR3 has 15 amino acids. CDR1 is LGHNA, CDR2 YSLEER, per germline.

The gene calls are TRBV7-9 and TRBJ2-1; 11 bases are shared with TRBD2. The CDR3 length is 18 residues. After removal of 5 bases from V and 4 bases from J, the junction contained 13 bases not matched to a gene. Germline CDR1 reads SEHNR; CDR2 reads FQNEAQ (reference sequence). The DNA of the CDR3 is TGTGCCAGCAGCAGTCTACAGGCTAGCGGGGGGAGATACAATGAGCAGTTCTTC. This encodes CASSSLQASGGRYNEQFF. Variable domain in full (rest from reference TRBV7-9 and TRBJ2-1): DTGVSQNPRHKITKRGQNVTFRCDPISEHNRLYWYRQTLGQGPEFLTYFQNEAQLEKSRLLSDRFSAERPKGSFSTLEIQRTEQGDSAMYLCASSSLQASGGRYNEQFFGPGTRLTVL.

The rearrangement uses TRBV30 and TRBJ1-5; 9 bases are a match to TRBD1. Looked up from germline, CDR1 is GTSNPN and CDR2 is SVGIG (reference sequence). The CDR3 spans 15 residues. The junction had 7 bases not matched to a gene; V was cut back by 3 bases and J by 4 bases. The CDR3 loop is CAWSAGTGRNQPQHF. In DNA form, the CDR3 reads TGTGCCTGGAGCGCCGGGACAGGGAGGAATCAGCCCCAGCATTTT.

The chain uses TRBV4-2 and TRBJ2-3, with TRBD2 identical over 11 bases. Germline V lookup: CDR1 LGHNA, CDR2 YNFKEQ. J lost 3 bases, V lost 1 base, and 3 bases had no gene match. The CDR3 sequence is 16 residues long. The CDR3 protein is CASSQGTSGLTDTQYF. The CDR3 DNA follows: TGTGCCAGCAGCCAAGGGACTAGCGGGTTGACAGATACGCAGTATTTT.

In this sample, this clone turned up once. V is TRBV7-8 and J is TRBJ2-2; perhaps TRBD1 as D (5 bases). Germline CDR1 SGHVS, CDR2 FQNEAQ. CDR3 length: 15 amino acids. V was shortened by 1 base and J by 4 bases, with 10 bases between the two germline ends. In DNA form, the CDR3 reads TGTGCCAGCAGCTTAGTGATCCAGGGCACCGGGGAGCTGTTTTTT. The encoded protein is CASSLVIQGTGELFF.

The chain has TRBV4-3 and TRBJ1-6; the D gene is possibly TRBD1 (5 bases). Trimming stripped 0 bases from V and 7 bases from J, with 10 bases between. The germline V gene has CDR1 LGHNA and CDR2 YSLEER. The CDR3 has 15 residues. The CDR3 loop reads CASSQDRGLNSPLHF. The CDR3, as DNA: TGCGCCAGCAGCCAAGATAGGGGTTTAAATTCACCCCTCCACTTT.

The gene calls are TRBV19 and TRBJ2-5, with D possibly TRBD1 on 6 matching bases. The germline V gene has CDR1 LNHDA and CDR2 SQIVND (reference sequence). The germline V and J ends were trimmed by 7 bases and 4 bases, with 13 bases remaining between them. This CDR3 is 13 amino acids long. The CDR3 here is CASTPGAPETQYF. CDR3 nucleotide sequence: TGTGCCAGTACTCCAGGGGCCCCAGAGACCCAGTACTTC.